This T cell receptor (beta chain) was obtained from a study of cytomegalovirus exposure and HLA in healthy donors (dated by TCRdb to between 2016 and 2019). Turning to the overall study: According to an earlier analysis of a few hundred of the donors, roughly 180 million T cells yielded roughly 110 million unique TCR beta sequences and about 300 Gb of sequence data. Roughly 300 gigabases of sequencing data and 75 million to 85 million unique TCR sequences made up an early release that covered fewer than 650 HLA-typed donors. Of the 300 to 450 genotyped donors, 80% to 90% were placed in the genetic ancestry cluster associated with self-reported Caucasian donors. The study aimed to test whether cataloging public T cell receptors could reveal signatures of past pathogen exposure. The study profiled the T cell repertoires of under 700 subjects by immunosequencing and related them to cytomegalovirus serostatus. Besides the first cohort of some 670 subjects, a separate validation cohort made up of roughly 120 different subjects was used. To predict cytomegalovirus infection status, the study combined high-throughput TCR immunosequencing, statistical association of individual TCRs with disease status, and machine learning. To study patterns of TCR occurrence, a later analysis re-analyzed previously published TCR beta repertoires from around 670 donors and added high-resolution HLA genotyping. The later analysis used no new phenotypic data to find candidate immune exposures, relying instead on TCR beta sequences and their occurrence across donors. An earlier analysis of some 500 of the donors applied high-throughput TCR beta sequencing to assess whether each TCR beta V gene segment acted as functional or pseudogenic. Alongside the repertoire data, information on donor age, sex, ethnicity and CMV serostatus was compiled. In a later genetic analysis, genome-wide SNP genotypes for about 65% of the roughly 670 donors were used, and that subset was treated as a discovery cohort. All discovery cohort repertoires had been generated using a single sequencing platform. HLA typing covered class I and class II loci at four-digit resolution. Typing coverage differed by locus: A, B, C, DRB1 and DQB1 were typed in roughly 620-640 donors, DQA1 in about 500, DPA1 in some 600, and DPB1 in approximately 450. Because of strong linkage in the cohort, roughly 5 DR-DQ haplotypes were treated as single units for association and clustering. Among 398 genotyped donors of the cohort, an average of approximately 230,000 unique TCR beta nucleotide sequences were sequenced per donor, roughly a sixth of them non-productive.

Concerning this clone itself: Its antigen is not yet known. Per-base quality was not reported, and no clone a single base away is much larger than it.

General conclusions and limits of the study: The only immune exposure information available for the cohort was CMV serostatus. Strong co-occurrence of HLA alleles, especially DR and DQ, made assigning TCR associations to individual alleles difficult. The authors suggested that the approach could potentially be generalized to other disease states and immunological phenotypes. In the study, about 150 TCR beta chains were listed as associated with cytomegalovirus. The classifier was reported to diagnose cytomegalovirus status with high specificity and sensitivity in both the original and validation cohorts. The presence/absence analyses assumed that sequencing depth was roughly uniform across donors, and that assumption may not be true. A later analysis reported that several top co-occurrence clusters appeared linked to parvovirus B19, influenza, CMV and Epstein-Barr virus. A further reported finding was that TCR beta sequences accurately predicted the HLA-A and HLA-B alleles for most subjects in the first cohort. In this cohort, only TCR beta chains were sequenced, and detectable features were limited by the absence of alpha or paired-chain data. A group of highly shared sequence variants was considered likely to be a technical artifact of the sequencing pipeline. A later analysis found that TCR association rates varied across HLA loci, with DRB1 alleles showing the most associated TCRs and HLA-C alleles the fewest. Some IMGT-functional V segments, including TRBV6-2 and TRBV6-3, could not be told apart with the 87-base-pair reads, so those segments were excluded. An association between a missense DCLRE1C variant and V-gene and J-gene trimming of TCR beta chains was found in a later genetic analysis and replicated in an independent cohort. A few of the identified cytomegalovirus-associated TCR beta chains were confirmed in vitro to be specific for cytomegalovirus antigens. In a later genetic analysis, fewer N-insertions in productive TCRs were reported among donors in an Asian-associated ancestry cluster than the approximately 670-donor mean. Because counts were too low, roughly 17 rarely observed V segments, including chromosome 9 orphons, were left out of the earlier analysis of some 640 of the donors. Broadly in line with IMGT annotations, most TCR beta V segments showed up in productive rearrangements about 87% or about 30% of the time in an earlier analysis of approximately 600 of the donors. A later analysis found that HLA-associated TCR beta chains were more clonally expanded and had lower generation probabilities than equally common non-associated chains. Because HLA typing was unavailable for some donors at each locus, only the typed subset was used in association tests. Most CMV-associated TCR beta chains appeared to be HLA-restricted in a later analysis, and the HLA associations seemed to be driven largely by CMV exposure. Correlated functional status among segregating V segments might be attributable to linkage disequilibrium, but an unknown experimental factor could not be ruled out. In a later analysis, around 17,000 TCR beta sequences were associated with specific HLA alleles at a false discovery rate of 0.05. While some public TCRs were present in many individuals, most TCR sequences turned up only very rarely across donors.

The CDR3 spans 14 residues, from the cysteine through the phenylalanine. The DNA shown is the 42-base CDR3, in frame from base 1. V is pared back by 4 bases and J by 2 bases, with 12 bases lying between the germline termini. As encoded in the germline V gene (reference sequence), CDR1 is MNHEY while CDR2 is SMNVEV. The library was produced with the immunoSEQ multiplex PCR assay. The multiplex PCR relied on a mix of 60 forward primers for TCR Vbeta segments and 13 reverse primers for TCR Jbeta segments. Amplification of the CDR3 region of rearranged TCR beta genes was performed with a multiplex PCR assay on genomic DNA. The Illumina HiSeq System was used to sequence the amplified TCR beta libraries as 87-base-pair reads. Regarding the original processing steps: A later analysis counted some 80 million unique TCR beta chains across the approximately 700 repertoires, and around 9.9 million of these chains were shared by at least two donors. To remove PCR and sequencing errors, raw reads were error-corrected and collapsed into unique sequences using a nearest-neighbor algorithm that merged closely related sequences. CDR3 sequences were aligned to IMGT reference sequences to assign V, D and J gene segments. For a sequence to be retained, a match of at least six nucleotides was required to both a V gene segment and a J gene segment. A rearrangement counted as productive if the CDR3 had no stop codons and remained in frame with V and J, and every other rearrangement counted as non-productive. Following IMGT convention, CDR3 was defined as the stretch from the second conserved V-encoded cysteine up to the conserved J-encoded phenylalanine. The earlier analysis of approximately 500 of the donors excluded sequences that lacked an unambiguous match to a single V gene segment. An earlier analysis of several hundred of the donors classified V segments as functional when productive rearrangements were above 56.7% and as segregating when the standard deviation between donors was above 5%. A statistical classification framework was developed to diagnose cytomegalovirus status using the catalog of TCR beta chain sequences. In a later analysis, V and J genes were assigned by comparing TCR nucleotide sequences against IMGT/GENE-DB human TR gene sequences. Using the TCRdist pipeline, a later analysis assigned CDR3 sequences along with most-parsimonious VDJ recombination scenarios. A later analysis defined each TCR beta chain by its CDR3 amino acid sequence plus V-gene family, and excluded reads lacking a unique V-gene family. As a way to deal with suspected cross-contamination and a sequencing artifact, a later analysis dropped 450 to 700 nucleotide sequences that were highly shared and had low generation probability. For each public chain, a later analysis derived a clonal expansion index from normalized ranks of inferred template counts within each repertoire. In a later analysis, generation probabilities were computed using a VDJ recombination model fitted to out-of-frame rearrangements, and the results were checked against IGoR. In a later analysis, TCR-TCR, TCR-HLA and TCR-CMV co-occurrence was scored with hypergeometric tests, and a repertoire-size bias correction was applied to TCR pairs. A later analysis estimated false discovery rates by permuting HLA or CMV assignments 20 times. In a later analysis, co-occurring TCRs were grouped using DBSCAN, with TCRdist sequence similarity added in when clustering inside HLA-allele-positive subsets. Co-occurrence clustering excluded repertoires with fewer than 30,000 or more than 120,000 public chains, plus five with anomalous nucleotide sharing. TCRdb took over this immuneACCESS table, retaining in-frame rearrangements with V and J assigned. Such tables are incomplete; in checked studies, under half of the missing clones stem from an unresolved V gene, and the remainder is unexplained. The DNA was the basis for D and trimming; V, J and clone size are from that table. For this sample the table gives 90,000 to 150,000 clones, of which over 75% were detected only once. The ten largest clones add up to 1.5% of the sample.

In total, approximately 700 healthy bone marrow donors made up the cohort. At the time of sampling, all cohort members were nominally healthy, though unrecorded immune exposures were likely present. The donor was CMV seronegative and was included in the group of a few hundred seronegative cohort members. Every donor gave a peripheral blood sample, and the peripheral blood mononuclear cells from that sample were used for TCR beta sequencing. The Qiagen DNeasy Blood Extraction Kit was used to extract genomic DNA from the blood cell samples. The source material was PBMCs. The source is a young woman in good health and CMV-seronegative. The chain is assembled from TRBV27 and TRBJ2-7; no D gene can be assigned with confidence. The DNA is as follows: TGTGCCAGCAGTTCGACGCGACTTACCTACGAGCAGTACTTC. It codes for CASSSTRLTYEQYF.